This entry is about one TCR beta chain. Its antigen remains unknown. The CDR3 end is not reached by the read, which stops 3 residues before it; the germline J gene fills it in. This table comes from immunoSEQ multiplex PCR, and its TCRdb copy is limited to in-frame clones, with some not included. The table gives 40,000 to 55,000 clones; the top ten clones make up approximately 1.2% of it. The sample belongs to a study of T cells in women clearing cervical HPV infection. About the research overall: HLA type stays a possible confounder, typing being limited.

Study-wide results and limits: Associations may precede or follow infection; HPV-specific or memory T cells were not isolated.

CDR3 length: 17 amino acids. CDR1 and CDR2 (germline): SNHLY, FYNNEI. The J segment lost 0 bases and the V segment lost 6 bases, leaving 9 bases of the junction unmatched. The chain is built from TRBV2 and TRBJ1-5; 9 nucleotides align to TRBD1. The sample was blood buffy coat. The sequence came from a woman between 18 and 70 years old with a cervical HPV16 infection that either progressed to CIN3+ or cleared (not recorded which). Incomplete CDR3 DNA: TGTGCCAGCAGAATAGGGACAGGGATTGATAGCAATCAGCCC. Translated, it gives CASRIGTGIDSNQP. The whole CDR3 protein is CASRIGTGIDSNQPQHF.